This passage covers 20 T cell receptor beta chains from one sample sequenced in a study of Ad26.COV2.S vaccination and SARS-CoV-2 variants. Method: immunoSEQ multiplex PCR; TCRdb's copy keeps in-frame clones and lacks some. The repertoire holds hundreds of thousands of clones, with approximately 92% as singletons. Treatment here: 19 received Ad26.COV2.S at low or high dose, single or two shots; roughly 5 received placebo; per-sample allocation not given. The samples date from day 63 after the first vaccine or placebo injection. The sequencing used peripheral blood, collected in a trial of Ad26.COV2.S vaccine versus placebo. The source of these receptors is a person between 18 and 59 years old who received the Ad26.COV2.S COVID-19 vaccine or a placebo.

This chain connects TRBV5-1 to TRBJ2-7; maybe TRBD2 (6 bases). The CDR3 covers 14 residues. The ends were cut back, 4 bases at V and 0 bases at J, with 11 bases in the middle. Germline V gives CDR1 SGHRS, CDR2 YFSETQ. CDR3 nucleotides: TGCGCCAGCAGCCTTAGCGGAGGCTCCTACGAGCAGTACTTC. Amino acids: CASSLSGGSYEQYF.

Here the CDR3 reads CASRNTGGAEAFF. The CDR3, as DNA: TGTGCCAGCAGGAACACAGGGGGCGCTGAAGCTTTCTTT. The chain has TRBV5-6 and TRBJ1-1; the match to TRBD1 covers 9 bases. The CDR3 spans 13 residues. Looked up from germline, CDR1 is SGHDT and CDR2 is YYEEEE. Germline trimming cut 5 bases from V and 6 bases from J; bases unmatched to any gene: 5.

CDR3 amino acids: CASSPTDYGYTF. The CDR3 DNA follows: TGTGCCAGCAGTCCCACAGATTATGGCTACACCTTC. The J gene is TRBJ1-2, the V gene TRBV12-3 or TRBV12-4; no firm D call. This CDR3 contains 12 residues. Trimming stripped 5 bases from V and 5 bases from J, with 9 bases between.

Only one count was recorded for this clone. The chain carries TRBV11-3 and TRBJ2-5; D may be TRBD1 or TRBD2 (5 bases each). Germline V gene sequence: CDR1 SGHNT, CDR2 YENEEA. Trimming took off 5 bases at V and 5 bases at J, with 15 bases between the two ends. The CDR3 consists of 14 residues. Written as DNA, the CDR3 is TGTGCCAGCAGCGAACTAGAACAGGCGGAGACCCAGTACTTC. Residues: CASSELEQAETQYF.

The chain is built from TRBV30 and TRBJ1-2; D not resolved. The germline CDR1 and CDR2 sequences are GTSNPN and SVGIG (reference sequence). The CDR3 is 11 amino acids. Trimming stripped 0 bases from V and 2 bases from J, with 1 base between. CDR3 protein: CAWSVNYGYTF. The DNA of the CDR3 is TGTGCCTGGAGTGTAAACTATGGCTACACCTTC.

The V and J genes are TRBV28 and TRBJ1-5; D is possibly TRBD1 (6 bases). The CDR3 has 15 residues. Deletions cut 1 base from V and 10 bases from J, with 17 bases between. The V gene's germline CDR1 is MDHEN and CDR2 SYDVKM. The chain's CDR3 is CASSLLTGPGRPQHF. The CDR3 nucleotides are TGTGCCAGCAGTTTATTGACAGGACCCGGCCGCCCCCAGCATTTT.

The chain joins TRBV4-2 to TRBJ2-1, with D possibly being TRBD1 (6 bases). This CDR3 is built from 16 residues. Germline-derived CDR1 and CDR2 are LGHNA and YNFKEQ. V lost 3 bases to trimming and J lost 4 bases, with 16 bases between them. The CDR3, as DNA: TGTGCCAGCAGCCAGTCCCCGGGACACCTTTACAATGAGCAGTTCTTC. It encodes CASSQSPGHLYNEQFF.

The V and J genes are TRBV5-4 and TRBJ1-1; D uncertain. Trimming left V 0 bases short and J 7 bases short, with 4 bases between. The CDR3 has 11 amino acids. From germline, CDR1 is SGHNT and CDR2 YYREEE (reference sequence). The CDR3 is CASSLGGEAFF. CDR3 coding DNA: TGTGCCAGCAGCTTGGGGGGTGAAGCTTTCTTT.

This rearrangement joins TRBV9 to TRBJ2-2; TRBD2 aligns across 14 bases. V shed 0 bases, J shed 5 bases, and the junction held 6 bases outside the gene matches. Germline V gene lookup returns CDR1 SGDLS and CDR2 YYNGEE. The CDR3 spans 18 residues. CDR3 sequence: CASSVAGLAGGNTGELFF. CDR3 coding DNA: TGTGCCAGCAGCGTAGCCGGACTAGCGGGAGGAAATACCGGGGAGCTGTTTTTT.

This rearrangement joins TRBV7-2 to TRBJ1-6, with TRBD1 as a possible D gene (6 bases). This CDR3 is built from 15 residues. The V gene's germline CDR1 is SGHTA and CDR2 FQGNSA. V was cut by 1 base and J by 8 bases, with 12 bases left in between. The CDR3 loop reads CASSLVRGLDSPLHF. Written as DNA, the CDR3 is TGTGCCAGCAGCTTAGTCAGGGGTTTAGATTCACCCCTCCACTTT.

This clone came up once. V and J are TRBV3-1 (or the pseudogene TRBV3-2) and TRBJ2-3, with 11 bases aligning to TRBD2. Per the germline V gene, CDR1 is LGHDT and CDR2 is YNNKEL (reference sequence). Unmatched junction bases numbered 5, after V lost 1 base and J lost 5 bases. CDR3 length: 16 amino acids. In nucleotides, the CDR3 is TGTGCCAGCAGCCAAGCATTAGCGGGAGGGGGAGATACGCAGTATTTT. This gives the protein CASSQALAGGGDTQYF.

This chain joins TRBV6-5 and TRBJ2-1; 7 nucleotides agree with TRBD2. CDR3 length equals 13 residues. V was pared by 5 bases and J by 5 bases, with 3 bases of the junction left unmatched. Germline loops: CDR1 MNHEY, CDR2 SVGAGI. The CDR3 loop is CASSTGGNNEQFF. Here the CDR3 DNA reads TGTGCCAGCAGTACGGGGGGAAACAATGAGCAGTTCTTC.

The chain links TRBV9 to TRBJ2-1; D might be TRBD1 (5 bases). Germline lookup yields CDR1 SGDLS and CDR2 YYNGEE. Trimming pared 0 bases from V and 0 bases from J, leaving 10 bases between. The CDR3 contains 16 residues. CDR3 in amino acids: CASSVEGISSYNEQFF. CDR3 nucleotide sequence: TGTGCCAGCAGCGTAGAGGGGATTAGCTCCTACAATGAGCAGTTCTTC.

This clone was recorded a few times. This chain joins TRBV20-1 and TRBJ1-6, with 8 nucleotides matching TRBD1. This CDR3 spans 14 amino acids. The germline V gene has CDR1 DFQATT and CDR2 SNEGSKA (reference sequence). With 3 bases clipped from V and 7 bases from J, the junction kept 5 bases outside the gene matches. The CDR3 loop is CSASDYRGNSPLHF. As DNA, the CDR3 is TGCAGTGCTAGTGACTACAGGGGGAATTCACCCCTCCACTTT.

CDR3 protein: CASSQDDDRLLGGSYGYTF. The CDR3 DNA reads TGCGCCAGCAGCCAAGATGACGACAGGCTATTAGGAGGTTCCTATGGCTACACCTTC. The chain joins TRBV4-1 to TRBJ1-2, with D tentatively TRBD1 (6 bases). Deletions cut 0 bases from V and 4 bases from J, with 24 bases between. This CDR3 has 19 amino acids. CDR1 MGHRA and CDR2 YSYEKL come from the germline V gene.

This clone has a single count. The chain recombines TRBV27 with TRBJ2-1, with 9 bases lining up with TRBD2. CDR3 length: 15 amino acids. Germline V gene lookup returns CDR1 MNHEY and CDR2 SMNVEV (reference sequence). Trimming at V came to 4 bases and at J to 7 bases, leaving 8 bases not matched to a gene. The CDR3 region is CASSYIAGAYNEQFF. For the CDR3, the DNA is TGTGCCAGCAGTTATATAGCGGGAGCATATAATGAGCAGTTCTTC.

The V and J genes are TRBV19 and TRBJ1-6; no clear D. Germline CDR1 reads LNHDA; CDR2 reads SQIVND (reference sequence). V shed 5 bases and J shed 3 bases, with 17 bases lying between them. The CDR3 runs to 17 residues. The CDR3 DNA follows: TGTGCCAGTAGTCCTTCTATTACAGACTACTATAATTCACCCCTCCACTTT. It yields the protein CASSPSITDYYNSPLHF.

J is TRBJ1-4 and V is TRBV7-8; D ambiguous. The CDR3 length is 14 residues. V was trimmed by 5 bases and J by 0 bases, leaving 7 bases between them. Germline lookup yields CDR1 SGHVS and CDR2 FQNEAQ. For the CDR3, the DNA is TGTGCCAGCAGCCCTCCGGCAACTAATGAAAAACTGTTTTTT. Amino acids: CASSPPATNEKLFF.

The chain uses TRBV29-1 and TRBJ2-2; D uncertain. Trimming pared 3 bases from V and 3 bases from J, leaving 8 bases between. The CDR3 sequence is 13 residues long. Germline CDR1 SQVTM, CDR2 ANQGSEA. The CDR3 is CSVEAQYTGELFF. In DNA form, the CDR3 reads TGCAGCGTTGAGGCCCAGTACACCGGGGAGCTGTTTTTT.

In this sample, this clone turned up once. The V call is TRBV7-6, the J call TRBJ2-2, with 11 bases identical to TRBD1. Germline lookup yields CDR1 SGHVS and CDR2 FNYEAQ. After removal of 4 bases from V and 4 bases from J, the junction contained 5 bases not matched to a gene. There are 16 residues in the CDR3. The CDR3 loop reads CASSSPGTGGTGELFF. Here the CDR3 DNA reads TGTGCCAGCAGCTCGCCCGGGACAGGGGGCACCGGGGAGCTGTTTTTT.